The 20 T cell receptor beta chains reported below all come from one sample, sequenced in a study of blood T cell repertoires in COVID-19 (dated by TCRdb to the early 2020s). The protocol used for the library was the immunoSEQ multiplex PCR assay. TCRdb took this table from immuneACCESS and kept in-frame rearrangements with V and J called. Such tables lack part of the clones; where checked against another copy, unresolved V genes explain under half of the gap, and the rest is unexplained. For this sample there are about 430,000 clones; more than 70% appear just once. Roughly 1.4% of the sample rests with the top ten. The material sequenced was PBMCs or T cells enriched from blood (not recorded which). The receptors were sampled from a woman under 30 who had been exposed to COVID-19.

Concerning this clone: Other DNA sequences in the same sample also yield this CDR3. V is TRBV7-2 and J is TRBJ1-3; possibly TRBD1 for D (5 bases). CDR3 length equals 15 residues. Looked up from germline, CDR1 is SGHTA and CDR2 is FQGNSA. V was shortened by 1 base and J by 1 base, with 8 bases between the two germline ends. The CDR3 is CASSLVGGSGNTIYF. The CDR3 bases are TGTGCCAGCAGCTTAGTGGGGGGATCTGGAAACACCATATATTTT.

This clone has a handful of counts. The chain is built from TRBV27 and TRBJ2-7; 7 bases match TRBD1. Germline values: CDR1 MNHEY, CDR2 SMNVEV (reference sequence). The CDR3 covers 14 residues. V lost 4 bases to trimming and J lost 5 bases; unmatched junction nucleotides: 8. CDR3 region: CASSYTGVIHEQYF. The CDR3 region has the DNA TGTGCCAGCAGTTACACAGGGGTCATACACGAGCAGTACTTC.

On this clone: Other DNA sequences in the sample encode the same CDR3. The chain has TRBV5-1 and TRBJ2-5; 14 nucleotides line up with TRBD2. From germline, CDR1 is SGHRS and CDR2 YFSETQ. This CDR3 region has 16 residues. After removal of 2 bases from V and 1 base from J, the junction contained 1 base not matched to a gene. The CDR3 loop is CASSLGLAGGQETQYF. The DNA for the CDR3 is TGCGCCAGCAGCTTAGGACTAGCGGGGGGCCAAGAGACCCAGTACTTC.

The chain combines TRBV6-5 with TRBJ2-7; 10 nucleotides agree with TRBD2. Germline V gives CDR1 MNHEY, CDR2 SVGAGI. The CDR3 consists of 15 residues. The V segment lost 5 bases and the J segment 2 bases; nucleotides outside the gene matches: 6. The CDR3 DNA reads TGTGCCAGCAGTCAAACTAGCGGGGCCGCCTACGAGCAGTACTTC. As protein: CASSQTSGAAYEQYF.

The V gene is TRBV27, the J gene TRBJ2-1; 7 bases match TRBD1. Looked up from germline, CDR1 is MNHEY and CDR2 is SMNVEV (reference sequence). V lost 6 bases, J lost 7 bases, and 9 bases stayed unmatched. This CDR3 spans 14 amino acids. CDR3: CASSYQTQGNEQFF. The CDR3 coding sequence is TGTGCCAGCAGCTACCAAACACAGGGGAATGAGCAGTTCTTC.

This clone was seen a few times. The chain joins TRBV23-1 to TRBJ1-1, with unresolved D. TRBV23-1 is labeled an ORF, and its function is uncertain. Trimming took 7 bases from V and 0 from J, leaving 6 bases between them. This CDR3 has 12 residues. CDR3 region: CASIGMNTEAFF. The CDR3 nucleotides read TGCGCCAGCATCGGGATGAACACTGAAGCTTTCTTT.

This clone turned up a few times. V gene TRBV14 combines with J gene TRBJ1-2, with D uncertain. V lost 0 bases and J 0 bases, leaving 5 bases between the germline ends. The CDR3 has 14 amino acids. From germline, CDR1 is SGHDN and CDR2 FVKESK. The CDR3, as DNA: TGTGCCAGCAGCCAAGATGCAGCTAACTATGGCTACACCTTC. Translating it yields CASSQDAANYGYTF.

This clone appeared a single time. This chain links TRBV6-5 with TRBJ1-5, with D unresolved. The CDR3 has 14 residues. Germline V gene data show CDR1 as MNHEY and CDR2 as SVGAGI. The germline V and J ends were trimmed by 8 bases and 0 bases, with 11 bases remaining between them. The CDR3 DNA sequence: TGTGCCAGCCAGGCGATCCATAGCAATCAGCCCCAGCATTTT. Protein product: CASQAIHSNQPQHF.

The V and J genes are TRBV28 and TRBJ1-5, with 8 bases lining up with TRBD1. J was trimmed by 6 bases and V by 5 bases; bases with no gene match: 9. This CDR3 has 15 amino acids. Germline CDR1 MDHEN, CDR2 SYDVKM. This chain's CDR3 is CASSPLAGGRQPQHF. CDR3 coding DNA: TGTGCCAGCAGTCCCTTGGCAGGGGGCCGTCAGCCCCAGCATTTT.

The rearrangement links TRBV6-2 or TRBV6-3 to TRBJ2-5; 10 bases line up with TRBD2. The length of the CDR3 is 15 residues. V shed 2 bases, J shed 1 base, and the junction held 1 base outside the gene matches. CDR1 and CDR2 (germline): MNHEY, SVGEGT. The chain's CDR3 is CASSYQRGGQETQYF. CDR3 nucleotides: TGTGCCAGCAGTTACCAGCGGGGGGGCCAAGAGACCCAGTACTTC.

The chain recombines TRBV6-5 with TRBJ1-6; TRBD1 agrees at 7 bases. CDR1 is MNHEY and CDR2 is SVGAGI in the germline V gene. CDR3 length: 15 amino acids. V trimming: 5 bases; J trimming: 7 bases; junction bases outside the gene matches: 8. Written as DNA, the CDR3 is TGTGCCAGCAGTAAACCACAGGGGTGGAATTCACCCCTCCACTTT. This codes for CASSKPQGWNSPLHF.

This chain links TRBV24-1 with TRBJ2-1; 10 nucleotides match TRBD2. This CDR3 is built from 17 residues. The germline gives CDR1 KGHDR, CDR2 SFDVKD. The V gene end was trimmed by 3 bases and the J gene end by 6 bases; junction bases not matched to a gene: 10. Here the CDR3 reads CATSDLRAGTSANEQFF. CDR3 sequence (DNA): TGTGCCACCAGTGATCTTCGCGCCGGGACTAGCGCCAATGAGCAGTTCTTC.

V gene TRBV28 combines with J gene TRBJ2-2; TRBD2 matches at 9 bases. The germline gives CDR1 MDHEN, CDR2 SYDVKM. This CDR3 comprises 16 residues. V lost 5 bases and J lost 4; bases outside the gene matches: 8. The CDR3 DNA reads as TGTGCCAGCAGTGTCGCGGGAGGGCCGTTCACCGGGGAGCTGTTTTTT. Translation: CASSVAGGPFTGELFF. The full variable domain, completed using reference TRBV28 and TRBJ2-2, is DVKVTQSSRYLVKRTGEKVFLECVQDMDHENMFWYRQDPGLGLRLIYFSYDVKMKEKGDIPEGYSVSREKKERFSLILESASTNQTSMYLCASSVAGGPFTGELFFGEGSRLTVL.

The table lists this clone with a few counts. V and J are TRBV5-8 and TRBJ2-1; 9 nucleotides match TRBD2. Germline V CDR1 and CDR2: SGHTS, YDEGEE. The CDR3 is 17 amino acids. J was trimmed by 9 bases and V by 0 bases; bases with no gene match: 13. CDR3 amino acids: CASSLAINWRGGGEQFF. The CDR3 nucleotides read TGTGCCAGCAGCTTGGCCATAAACTGGCGGGGGGGCGGTGAGCAGTTCTTC.

The chain joins TRBV3-1 (or the pseudogene TRBV3-2) to TRBJ2-2, with TRBD1 identical over 8 bases. Unmatched junction bases numbered 2, after V lost 1 base and J lost 4 bases. This CDR3 is built from 15 residues. Looked up from germline, CDR1 is LGHDT and CDR2 is YNNKEL (reference sequence). The CDR3 region has the DNA TGTGCCAGCAGCCAAGCAGGGGGCCTCACCGGGGAGCTGTTTTTT. It codes for CASSQAGGLTGELFF.

This clone was seen just once. The chain couples TRBV11-2 to TRBJ2-1; D remains ambiguous. Germline CDR1 is SGHAT and CDR2 is FQNNGV. There are 15 residues in the CDR3. Trimming took off 0 bases at V and 6 bases at J, with 12 bases between the two ends. CDR3 region: CASSLDRKLRNEQFF. The CDR3 nucleotides read TGTGCCAGCAGCTTAGATAGAAAGCTCCGCAATGAGCAGTTCTTC.

CDR3 nucleotide sequence: TGTGCCAGCAGTCACGGGACAGGATTAGCAGGTTCACCCCTCCACTTT. Translated: CASSHGTGLAGSPLHF. The chain joins TRBV27 to TRBJ1-6, with 8 bases fitting TRBD1. The CDR3 spans 16 residues. The germline V gene has CDR1 MNHEY and CDR2 SMNVEV (reference sequence). Losses at the gene ends were 5 bases for V and 9 bases for J; bases not matched to a gene: 12.

The chain uses TRBV3-1 (or the pseudogene TRBV3-2) and TRBJ2-7; D might be TRBD2 (6 bases). The CDR3 sequence is 15 residues long. Between the trimmed V and J ends, which lost 7 bases and 6 bases, there was a span of 22 bases. The germline V gene has CDR1 LGHDT and CDR2 YNNKEL (reference sequence). The CDR3 region has the DNA TGTGCCAGCAAACCCTGGGATAGGGACTTGTCCGAGCAGTACTTC. Protein sequence: CASKPWDRDLSEQYF.

The rearrangement joins TRBV5-1 to TRBJ1-2; 8 bases are shared with TRBD1. The CDR3 spans 17 residues. Looked up from germline, CDR1 is SGHRS and CDR2 is YFSETQ. Trimming took 1 base from V and 0 from J; bases not matched to a gene: 8. As DNA, the CDR3 is TGCGCCAGCAGCTTGCCGACAGGGGATCCGTCTAACTATGGCTACACCTTC. Residues: CASSLPTGDPSNYGYTF.

This chain uses TRBV27 with TRBJ1-5; TRBD1 matches 8 bases. CDR1 is MNHEY, CDR2 SMNVEV, per germline (reference sequence). The CDR3 consists of 15 residues. The V and J ends lost 5 bases and 5 bases, in that order; junction bases with no gene match: 8. The CDR3 DNA reads TGTGCCAGCAGTGCCGCACAGGGGGGTTATCAGCCCCAGCATTTT. Translated: CASSAAQGGYQPQHF.